This section outlines one T cell receptor beta chain sequence together with its context. These data are taken from a study of blood T cell repertoires in COVID-19. Study details: Acute-phase and convalescent COVID-19 samples originated in the United States, Italy and Spain. Sample material is recorded as cDNA or gDNA derived from T cells, B-cell-depleted T cells, or PBMCs.

Which cohort a participant joined came from the clinical history participants gave. Within 2 weeks of study entry, exposed participants had contacted a PCR-confirmed or clinician-diagnosed COVID-19 case. Assay: immunoSEQ multiplex PCR; the TCRdb copy retains only in-frame clones and omits some. The sample has some 190,000 clones; about 83% are singletons. Between the trimmed V and J ends, which lost 4 bases and 4 bases, there was a span of 13 bases. CDR1 is SNHLY and CDR2 is FYNNEI in the germline V gene. The CDR3 is made up of 14 amino acids. The J gene is TRBJ1-2, the V gene TRBV2; a possible D gene is TRBD1 (6 bases). The sequencing input was PBMCs or T cells enriched from blood (not recorded which). This sequence originates from a woman aged 25 to 39 who had been exposed to COVID-19. The CDR3 nucleotides read TGTGCCAGCAGTGTTGATGGGACACGCTATGGCTACACCTTC. Amino acid sequence: CASSVDGTRYGYTF.